The clone carrying this T cell receptor beta chain counts as medium-sized. Its cognate antigen is unknown. The missing CDR3 end, 3 residues past where the read stops, is filled in from the germline J gene. The entry originates in a study of T cell clonality in common variable immunodeficiency. CDR3 length equals 14 residues. V lost 4 bases and J 0 bases, leaving 7 bases between the germline ends. CDR1 and CDR2 from the germline V gene are SNHLY and FYNNEI. Reduced serum IgG, IgA and/or IgM plus specific antibody deficiency defined CVID. Blood samples were heparinized, roughly 4.5 to 8.5 ml per donor. Sequencing used immunoSEQ multiplex PCR; TCRdb keeps in-frame clones, though not all of them. The sample has roughly 33,000 clones, none seen only once. Broader study findings: CVID patient heterogeneity limited repertoire-clinical complication correlations. In common variable immunodeficiency, TCR beta chains reportedly carried fewer deletions and N-nucleotide insertions.

The chain combines TRBV2 with TRBJ1-5; D not resolved. The sample taken for sequencing was peripheral blood mononuclear cells. The receptor's source is a human donor with common variable immunodeficiency. CDR3 sequence: CASSGGSSNQPQHF. Incomplete CDR3 DNA: TGTGCCAGCAGTGGCGGGAGTAGCAATCAGCCC.